Sequencing of this T cell receptor (beta chain) was carried out in a study of blood T cell repertoires in COVID-19. This CDR3 is built from 15 residues. Germline CDR1 SEHNR, CDR2 FQNEAQ (reference sequence). The J segment lost 3 bases and the V segment lost 5 bases, leaving 9 bases of the junction unmatched. Profiled with immunoSEQ multiplex PCR; TCRdb holds only in-frame clones, not every one. Here the sample spans fewer than 150,000 clones, 70% to 90% being singletons. Sequencing input: peripheral blood. This TCR was sampled from a woman aged 45 to 65 who had recovered from COVID-19. The chain carries TRBV7-9 and TRBJ2-5, with 7 bases fitting TRBD1. DNA of the CDR3: TGTGCCAGCAGCCCAGCCGGGACAGAAAAAGAGACCCAGTACTTC. Translating it yields CASSPAGTEKETQYF.